The 8 T cell receptor beta chains below were found in one sample sequenced in a study of blood T cell repertoires in COVID-19. Some clones are missing from TCRdb's copy, which holds only in-frame ones; the method was immunoSEQ multiplex PCR. The table records 40,000 to 60,000 clones, more than 65% of them present only once. Sequenced input: peripheral blood. The source is a human donor in a cohort sampled during active COVID-19.

The gene calls are TRBV6-1 and TRBJ2-1, with TRBD2 matching over 10 bases. There are 16 residues in the CDR3. J was trimmed by 0 bases and V by 4 bases; bases with no gene match: 3. Germline values: CDR1 MNHNS, CDR2 SASEGT. This CDR3 reads CASSVAGGSSYNEQFF. The CDR3 coding sequence is TGTGCCAGCAGTGTAGCGGGAGGCAGCTCCTACAATGAGCAGTTCTTC.

The chain joins TRBV11-3 to TRBJ1-1; D not certain. Germline lookup yields CDR1 SGHNT and CDR2 YENEEA. CDR3 size: 13 residues. V shed 0 bases and J shed 4 bases, with 6 bases lying between them. The CDR3 bases are TGTGCCAGCAGCTTAGAAAGCACCACTGAAGCTTTCTTT. Translating it yields CASSLESTTEAFF.

This sequence joins TRBV7-9 and TRBJ2-3, with TRBD1 matching 8 bases. This CDR3 has 14 amino acids. Germline V gene sequence: CDR1 SEHNR, CDR2 FQNEAQ (reference sequence). The trim removed 11 bases at V and 0 bases at J, leaving 7 bases unmatched. CDR3 in DNA: TGTGCCGGTACAGGGGGAGGTAGCACAGATACGCAGTATTTT. Amino acids: CAGTGGGSTDTQYF.

This sequence joins TRBV12-3 or TRBV12-4 and TRBJ1-2; D unclear. Trimming stripped 5 bases from V and 3 bases from J, with 7 bases between. This CDR3 contains 12 residues. The CDR3 region is CASSRSDYGYTF. The CDR3 DNA reads as TGTGCCAGCAGTCGGAGTGACTATGGCTACACCTTC.

This sequence joins TRBV18 and TRBJ2-2, with D perhaps TRBD2 (7 bases). V dropped 0 bases and J dropped 4 bases, with 15 bases sitting between them. CDR1 is KGHSH, CDR2 LQKENI, per germline. The CDR3 sequence is 17 residues long. CDR3 protein: CASSPPSGGSGTGELFF. The DNA of the CDR3 is TGTGCCAGCTCACCACCGTCGGGGGGCTCGGGCACCGGGGAGCTGTTTTTT.

The chain employs TRBV14 and TRBJ2-7, with D perhaps matching TRBD2 (5 bases). V was clipped by 0 bases and J by 5 bases, with 8 bases between them. The CDR3 length is 13 residues. Germline V gene sequence: CDR1 SGHDN, CDR2 FVKESK. The CDR3: CASSQETRDEQYF. CDR3 nucleotides: TGTGCCAGCAGCCAAGAAACGCGGGACGAGCAGTACTTC.

This chain links TRBV19 with TRBJ2-4; 7 bases line up with TRBD2. The CDR3 covers 16 residues. Losses at the gene ends were 3 bases for V and 3 bases for J; bases not matched to a gene: 8. The germline gives CDR1 LNHDA, CDR2 SQIVND (reference sequence). The CDR3 DNA follows: TGTGCCAGTAGTATCGCAGCGGGACGAGTCAAAAACATTCAGTACTTC. Amino acids: CASSIAAGRVKNIQYF.

The V and J genes are TRBV21-1 and TRBJ2-7; the tabulated D call, TRBD1, remains unverified against the DNA. TRBV21-1 is reported as a pseudogene. The CDR3 has 14 amino acids. The CDR3 protein is CASSKGSGSYEQYF. CDR3 DNA sequence: TGTGCCAGCAGCAAAGGGTCAGGGTCCTACGAGCAGTACTTC.